The clone carrying this T cell receptor beta chain has a single count. This table comes from immunoSEQ multiplex PCR, and its TCRdb copy is limited to in-frame clones, with some not included. The top ten hold 0.9% to 1.5% of the sample, which has 300,000 to 450,000 clones, 85% to 90% seen once. The entry originates in a study of blood T cell repertoires in COVID-19. The germline CDR1 and CDR2 sequences are MNHNS and SASEGT. Trimming stripped 3 bases from V and 9 bases from J, with 14 bases between. The CDR3 has 13 residues. The chain couples TRBV6-1 to TRBJ1-2; TRBD1 is a possible D gene (6 bases). Sequenced material: PBMCs or T cells enriched from blood (not recorded which). This clonotype was obtained from a woman under 30 who had recovered from COVID-19. The CDR3 coding sequence is TGTGCCAGCAGTGACACAGGGAATTGGCGCTACACCTTC. It translates to CASSDTGNWRYTF.